A single sample gave rise to the 22 T cell receptor beta chains below, sequenced in a study of T cells in Graves' hyperthyroidism and ophthalmopathy. Amplified TCR beta CDR3 regions derived from RNA transcripts. The study used the HTBI primer set for a first-round RT-PCR of the TCR CDR3. Using its own MiXCR run on the multiplex PCR reads, TCRdb lists one record per CDR3 protein. The sample records roughly 720,000 distinct CDR3 sequences, 15% to 20% being singletons. Sequenced sample: blood. The origin of the receptors is a man aged 50-59 years with Graves' hyperthyroidism.

The chain recombines TRBV28 with TRBJ2-1; D possibly corresponds to TRBD2 (5 bases). With 5 bases removed from V and 6 bases from J, the gap between germline ends came to 23 bases. The CDR3 is made up of 17 amino acids. The V gene's germline CDR1 is MDHEN and CDR2 SYDVKM. CDR3: CASSPHGVAPYRNEQFF. CDR3 in DNA: TGTGCCAGCAGTCCTCACGGCGTAGCGCCCTACCGCAATGAGCAGTTCTTC.

This clonotype was counted at least ten times. V is TRBV9 and J is TRBJ1-1, with TRBD1 identical over 9 bases. The CDR3 covers 16 residues. Germline V gene sequence: CDR1 SGDLS, CDR2 YYNGEE. V lost 4 bases and J lost 2; bases outside the gene matches: 9. The CDR3 DNA sequence: TGTGCCAGCAGCCCAGGACAGGGGACTACCAACACTGAAGCTTTCTTT. Protein product: CASSPGQGTTNTEAFF.

Comment on this clonotype: A much more abundant neighbour one base away suggests this may be a read error. The genes are TRBV2 and TRBJ2-2; D might be TRBD1 (6 bases). This CDR3 spans 14 amino acids. CDR1 is SNHLY, CDR2 FYNNEI, per germline. CDR3 nucleotides: TGTGCCTGCAGTGGGCAGGGGTTTACCGGGGAGCTGTTTTTT. Translating it yields CACSGQGFTGELFF. Combining the CDR3 with reference TRBV2 and TRBJ2-2 gives the whole variable domain EPEVTQTPSHQVTQMGQEVILRCVPISNHLYFYWYRQILGQKVEFLVSFYNNEISEKSEIFDDQFSVERPDGSNFTLKIRSTKLEDSAMYFCACSGQGFTGELFFGEGSRLTVL.

The chain is built from TRBV2 and TRBJ2-1, with a weak D call TRBD1 (7 bases). The V gene's germline CDR1 is SNHLY and CDR2 FYNNEI. The CDR3 has 13 residues. With 3 bases removed from V and 9 bases from J, the gap between germline ends came to 12 bases. In DNA form, the CDR3 reads TGTGCCAGCAGTGAGGAGGGGGCAGGTGAGCAGTTCTTC. Its translation: CASSEEGAGEQFF.

This clonotype was seen only a few times. This may stem from a read error, because a much larger clone lies one nucleotide away. This chain joins TRBV6-8 and TRBJ2-7; 7 positions match TRBD2. The ends lost 0 bases at V and 0 bases at J; junction bases unmatched: 5. This CDR3 has 16 amino acids. Germline V lookup: CDR1 MNHGY, CDR2 SAAAGT. The CDR3 reads CASSYSAGGSSYEQYF. The CDR3 coding sequence is TGTGCCAGCAGTTACTCTGCGGGCGGGAGCTCCTACGAGCAGTACTTC.

The rearrangement uses TRBV12-3 or TRBV12-4 and TRBJ2-7, with D possibly matching TRBD1 (6 bases). V was clipped by 7 bases and J by 4 bases, with 8 bases between them. The CDR3 totals 11 residues. Here the CDR3 reads CASTDRYEQYF. DNA for the CDR3: TGTGCCAGCACCGACAGGTACGAGCAGTACTTC.

The chain carries TRBV14 and TRBJ2-7; 7 bases align to TRBD2. The junction had 11 bases not matched to a gene; V was cut back by 5 bases and J by 4 bases. The CDR3 has 15 amino acids. Germline loops: CDR1 SGHDN, CDR2 FVKESK. In DNA form, the CDR3 reads TGTGCCAGCAGCGAGCCGGGCGGGAGCCCGTACGAGCAGTACTTC. Its translation: CASSEPGGSPYEQYF.

This clonotype was recorded at least ten times. The genes are TRBV12-3 or TRBV12-4 and TRBJ2-1, with TRBD2 matching 13 bases. The junction had 16 bases not matched to a gene; V was cut back by 8 bases and J by 9 bases. This CDR3 is 17 amino acids long. The CDR3 here is CASRRTPGTSGMGEQFF. CDR3 coding DNA: TGTGCCAGCCGCCGGACCCCCGGGACTAGCGGGATGGGTGAGCAGTTCTTC.

This clonotype showed up just a few times. The chain couples TRBV19 to TRBJ2-1; 8 positions match TRBD2. V lost 5 bases and J lost 7; bases outside the gene matches: 10. The CDR3 is 15 amino acids. Germline lookup yields CDR1 LNHDA and CDR2 SQIVND (reference sequence). The DNA for the CDR3 is TGTGCCAGTAGTGTCGGGAGGGCCGGGGGTAATGAGCAGTTCTTC. Residues: CASSVGRAGGNEQFF.

This clonotype was picked up a small number of times. The gene calls are TRBV4-2 and TRBJ2-5; TRBD2 aligns across 16 bases. This CDR3 has 17 amino acids. Germline V gene lookup returns CDR1 LGHNA and CDR2 YNFKEQ. J was trimmed by 5 bases and V by 4 bases; bases with no gene match: 7. The CDR3 loop reads CASSLGLAGGPGETQYF. The DNA for the CDR3 is TGTGCCAGCAGCCTGGGACTAGCGGGAGGGCCCGGGGAGACCCAGTACTTC.

This clonotype was seen a handful of times. The chain joins TRBV20-1 to TRBJ2-5, with 10 bases aligning to TRBD2. V was pared by 6 bases and J by 5 bases, with 18 bases of the junction left unmatched. The CDR3 length is 17 residues. Germline-derived CDR1 and CDR2 are DFQATT and SNEGSKA (reference sequence). DNA for the CDR3: TGCAGTGCAAGACCCGGGGGGAGCGGGAGGGCGAAGGAGACCCAGTACTTC. Its protein is CSARPGGSGRAKETQYF.

At least ten counts were recorded for this clonotype. This sequence joins TRBV6-1 and TRBJ1-4, with D maybe TRBD1 (6 bases). Germline-derived CDR1 and CDR2 are MNHNS and SASEGT. V dropped 1 base and J dropped 4 bases, with 19 bases sitting between them. The CDR3 extends over 18 amino acids. The CDR3 sequence: CASSEDRDLYGLNEKLFF. The CDR3 region has the DNA TGTGCCAGCAGTGAAGACAGGGACCTATACGGACTTAATGAAAAACTGTTTTTT.

The gene calls are TRBV4-1 and TRBJ1-5, with 8 bases matching TRBD1. There are 15 residues in the CDR3. From germline, CDR1 is MGHRA and CDR2 YSYEKL. V lost 4 bases, J lost 3 bases, and 5 bases stayed unmatched. DNA of the CDR3: TGCGCCAGCAGCCGAGGACAGGGAAACAATCAGCCCCAGCATTTT. Its translation is CASSRGQGNNQPQHF.

In its sample, this clonotype was seen many times. The chain combines TRBV4-1 with TRBJ2-1; TRBD2 aligns across 10 bases. Germline CDR1 reads MGHRA; CDR2 reads YSYEKL. The CDR3 is made up of 17 amino acids. Trimming at V came to 4 bases and at J to 8 bases, leaving 14 bases not matched to a gene. CDR3 bases: TGCGCCAGCAGCCGACGACACGCTAGCGGGAGTAACCATGAGCAGTTCTTC. Its translation: CASSRRHASGSNHEQFF.

This clonotype came up a few times. The chain couples TRBV20-1 to TRBJ2-1, with 7 nucleotides matching TRBD1. CDR1 DFQATT and CDR2 SNEGSKA come from the germline V gene (reference sequence). Germline trimming cut 0 bases from V and 2 bases from J; bases unmatched to any gene: 4. CDR3 length: 15 amino acids. The CDR3 protein is CSARERDRAYNEQFF. As DNA, the CDR3 is TGCAGTGCTAGAGAGAGGGACAGAGCCTACAATGAGCAGTTCTTC.

This clonotype was detected a few times. The genes are TRBV6-2 or TRBV6-3 and TRBJ1-5; D is undetermined. V dropped 0 bases and J dropped 4 bases, with 13 bases sitting between them. This CDR3 comprises 16 residues. In germline, CDR1 is MNHEY, CDR2 SVGEGT. The CDR3 spells CASSYSTNSGNQPQHF. Written as DNA, the CDR3 is TGTGCCAGCAGTTACTCGACGAACAGTGGAAATCAGCCCCAGCATTTT.

This clonotype was observed many times. The chain combines TRBV2 with TRBJ2-3; 7 bases line up with TRBD1. The CDR3 has 14 amino acids. V lost 6 bases and J lost 3; bases outside the gene matches: 6. CDR1 and CDR2 (germline): SNHLY, FYNNEI. CDR3 nucleotide sequence: TGTGCCAGCAGCCGAGGGGGCGGGACAGATACGCAGTATTTT. Its protein product is CASSRGGGTDTQYF.

In its sample, this clonotype was seen many times. The CDR3 region has the DNA TGTGCCAGCACCGAGGGGGGGAGGAATGAGCAGTTCTTC. Encoded protein: CASTEGGRNEQFF. The V and J genes are TRBV2 and TRBJ2-1; TRBD2 might be the D (7 bases). Germline-derived CDR1 and CDR2 are SNHLY and FYNNEI. The length of the CDR3 is 13 residues. V gave up 7 bases and J gave up 7 bases, with 14 bases separating them.

With regard to this clonotype: Germline is not matched at one junction end, which may reflect a read error. The J gene is TRBJ2-5, the V gene TRBV18, with D possibly matching TRBD2 (6 bases). The CDR3 consists of 15 residues. Per the germline V gene, CDR1 is KGHSH and CDR2 is LQKENI. The CDR3 DNA reads TGTGCCAGCTCCCGAATAATAGCGGACCAAGAGACCCAGTACTTT. Its protein product is CASSRIIADQETQYF. Full variable domain (missing parts from reference TRBV18 and TRBJ2-5): NAGVMQNPRHLVRRRGQEARLRCSPMKGHSHVYWYRQLPEEGLKFMVYLQKENIIDESGMPKERFSAEFPKEGPSILRIQQVVRGDSAAYFCASSRIIADQETQYFGPGTRLLVL.

The rearrangement joins TRBV19 to TRBJ1-5, with 8 positions matching TRBD1. There are 17 residues in the CDR3. CDR1 is LNHDA, CDR2 SQIVND, per germline (reference sequence). The V segment lost 5 bases and the J segment 0 bases; nucleotides outside the gene matches: 9. The CDR3 sequence: CASSAGTGGYSNQPQHF. The CDR3 DNA reads TGTGCCAGTAGTGCCGGGACAGGAGGGTATAGCAATCAGCCCCAGCATTTT.

This clonotype has only a few counts. V gene TRBV11-2 combines with J gene TRBJ1-2; TRBD1 matches at 8 bases. With 6 bases clipped from V and 8 bases from J, the junction kept 5 bases outside the gene matches. This CDR3 has 12 amino acids. Germline loops: CDR1 SGHAT, CDR2 FQNNGV. The CDR3 spells CASSRQGTGYTF. Here the CDR3 DNA reads TGTGCCAGCAGTAGACAGGGGACCGGCTACACCTTC.

This clonotype was seen at least ten times. The gene calls are TRBV11-1 and TRBJ2-1; D assignment may be TRBD1 or TRBD2 (5 bases each). Germline CDR1 SGHAT, CDR2 FQDESV (reference sequence). Trimming left V 4 bases short and J 2 bases short, with 18 bases between. The CDR3 extends over 17 amino acids. CDR3 in DNA: TGTGCCAGCAGCTCGGGGACCCCCCGTAGGACCTACAATGAGCAGTTCTTC. Its translation: CASSSGTPRRTYNEQFF.